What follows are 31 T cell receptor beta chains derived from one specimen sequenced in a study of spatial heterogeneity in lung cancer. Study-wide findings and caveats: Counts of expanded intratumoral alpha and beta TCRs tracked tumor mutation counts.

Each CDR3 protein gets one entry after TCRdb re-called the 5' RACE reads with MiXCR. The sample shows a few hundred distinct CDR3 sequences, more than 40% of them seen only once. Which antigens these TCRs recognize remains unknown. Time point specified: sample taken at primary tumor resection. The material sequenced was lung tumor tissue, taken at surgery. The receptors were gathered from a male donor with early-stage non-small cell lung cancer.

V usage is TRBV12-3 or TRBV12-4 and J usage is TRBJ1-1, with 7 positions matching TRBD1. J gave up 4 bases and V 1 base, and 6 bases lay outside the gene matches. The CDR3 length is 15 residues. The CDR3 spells CASSLDRGRGTEAFF. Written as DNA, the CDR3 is TGTGCCAGCAGTTTAGACAGGGGAAGGGGCACTGAAGCTTTCTTT.

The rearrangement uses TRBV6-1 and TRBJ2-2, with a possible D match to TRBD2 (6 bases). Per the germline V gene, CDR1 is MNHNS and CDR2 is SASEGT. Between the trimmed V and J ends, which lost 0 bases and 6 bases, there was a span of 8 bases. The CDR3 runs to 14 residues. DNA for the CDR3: TGTGCCAGCAGTGAAGCGGGCGGGGCCGGGGAGCTGTTTTTT. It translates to CASSEAGGAGELFF.

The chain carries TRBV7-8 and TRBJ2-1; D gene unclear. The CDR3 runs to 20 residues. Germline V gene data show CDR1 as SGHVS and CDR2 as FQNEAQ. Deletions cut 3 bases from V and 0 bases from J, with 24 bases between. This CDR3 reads CASSLGLFLTNWSSYNEQFF. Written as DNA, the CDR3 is TGTGCCAGCAGCTTGGGTCTTTTTTTGACCAATTGGAGCTCCTACAATGAGCAGTTCTTC.

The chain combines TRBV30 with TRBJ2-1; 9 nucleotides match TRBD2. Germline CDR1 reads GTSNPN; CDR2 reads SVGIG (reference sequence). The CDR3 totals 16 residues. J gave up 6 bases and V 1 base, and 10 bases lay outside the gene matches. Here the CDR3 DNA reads TGTGCCTGGAGTGCCCTAGCGGGACGTGCGCGCAATGAGCAGTTCTTC. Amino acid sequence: CAWSALAGRARNEQFF.

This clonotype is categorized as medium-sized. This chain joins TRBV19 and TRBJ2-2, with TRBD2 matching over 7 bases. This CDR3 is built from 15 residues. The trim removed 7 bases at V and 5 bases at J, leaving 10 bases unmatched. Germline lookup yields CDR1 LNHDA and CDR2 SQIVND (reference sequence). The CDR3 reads CASNLREAGTGELFF. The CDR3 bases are TGTGCCAGTAACCTTCGGGAGGCGGGGACCGGGGAGCTGTTTTTT.

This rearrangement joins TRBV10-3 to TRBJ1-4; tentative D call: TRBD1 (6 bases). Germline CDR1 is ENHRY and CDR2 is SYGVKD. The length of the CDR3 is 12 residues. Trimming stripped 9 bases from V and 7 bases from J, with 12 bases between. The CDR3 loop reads CAIRGRGEKLFF. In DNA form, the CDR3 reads TGTGCCATACGGGGGCGCGGTGAAAAACTGTTTTTT.

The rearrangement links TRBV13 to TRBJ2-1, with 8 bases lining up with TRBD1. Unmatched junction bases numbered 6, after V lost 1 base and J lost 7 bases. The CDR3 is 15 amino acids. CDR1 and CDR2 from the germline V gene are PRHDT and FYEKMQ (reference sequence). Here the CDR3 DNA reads TGTGCCAGCAGCTTAGAGGGACAGGTCCCTAATGAGCAGTTCTTC. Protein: CASSLEGQVPNEQFF.

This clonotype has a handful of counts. CDR3 sequence: CASSLRGGATEAFF. CDR3 nucleotide sequence: TGTGCCAGCAGCTTAAGGGGGGGCGCTACGGAAGCTTTCTTT. The chain has TRBV7-8 and TRBJ1-1; maybe TRBD1 (6 bases). Trimming removed 2 bases at V and 8 bases at J, with 15 bases between. Per the germline V gene, CDR1 is SGHVS and CDR2 is FQNEAQ. The CDR3 loop spans 14 amino acids.

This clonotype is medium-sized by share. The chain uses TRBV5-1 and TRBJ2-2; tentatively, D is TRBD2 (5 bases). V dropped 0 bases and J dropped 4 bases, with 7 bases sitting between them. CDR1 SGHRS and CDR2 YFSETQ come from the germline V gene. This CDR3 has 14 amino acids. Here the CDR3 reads CASSLGGFTGELFF. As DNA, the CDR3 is TGCGCCAGCAGCTTGGGCGGGTTCACCGGGGAGCTGTTTTTT.

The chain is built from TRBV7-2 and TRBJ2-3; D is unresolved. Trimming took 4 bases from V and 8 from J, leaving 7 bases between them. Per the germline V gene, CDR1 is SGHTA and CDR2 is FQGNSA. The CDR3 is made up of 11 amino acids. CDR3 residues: CASSSETTQYF. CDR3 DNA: TGTGCCAGCAGCTCCGAGACTACGCAGTATTTT.

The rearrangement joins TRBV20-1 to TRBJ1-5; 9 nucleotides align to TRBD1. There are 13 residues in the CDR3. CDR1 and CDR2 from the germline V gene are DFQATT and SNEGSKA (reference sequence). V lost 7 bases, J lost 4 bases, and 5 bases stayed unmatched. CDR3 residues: CSVDRGVNQPQHF. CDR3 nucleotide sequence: TGCAGTGTCGACAGGGGGGTGAATCAGCCCCAGCATTTT.

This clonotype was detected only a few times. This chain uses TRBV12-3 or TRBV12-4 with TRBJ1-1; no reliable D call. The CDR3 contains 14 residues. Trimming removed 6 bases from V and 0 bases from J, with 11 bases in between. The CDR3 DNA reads TGTGCCAGCAGGCCGGGCCCGATGAACACTGAAGCTTTCTTT. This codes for CASRPGPMNTEAFF.

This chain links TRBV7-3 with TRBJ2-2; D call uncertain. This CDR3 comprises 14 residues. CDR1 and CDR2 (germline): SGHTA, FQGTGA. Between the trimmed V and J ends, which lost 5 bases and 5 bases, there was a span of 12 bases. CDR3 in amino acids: CASSLGRTTGELFF. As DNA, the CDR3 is TGTGCCAGCAGCCTTGGTAGAACTACCGGGGAGCTGTTTTTT.

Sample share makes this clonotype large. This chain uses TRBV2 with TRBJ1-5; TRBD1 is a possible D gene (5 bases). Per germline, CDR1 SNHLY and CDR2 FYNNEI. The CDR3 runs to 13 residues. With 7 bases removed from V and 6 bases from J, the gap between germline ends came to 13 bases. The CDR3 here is CASKKGVGQPQHF. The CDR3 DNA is TGTGCCAGCAAAAAAGGGGTTGGTCAGCCCCAGCATTTT.

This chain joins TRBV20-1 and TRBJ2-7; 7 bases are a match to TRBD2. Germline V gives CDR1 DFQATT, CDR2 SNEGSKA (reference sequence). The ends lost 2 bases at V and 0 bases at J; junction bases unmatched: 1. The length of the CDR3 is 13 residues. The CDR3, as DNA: TGCAGTGCTAGACCGGGGGGCTCCTACGAGCAGTACTTC. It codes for CSARPGGSYEQYF.

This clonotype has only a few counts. The CDR3: CSVAQGGDEQYF. The CDR3 nucleotides are TGCAGCGTTGCGCAAGGGGGCGACGAGCAGTACTTC. The V and J genes are TRBV29-1 and TRBJ2-7, with 7 bases that match TRBD1. The CDR3 spans 12 residues. Looked up from germline, CDR1 is SQVTM and CDR2 is ANQGSEA. With 4 bases clipped from V and 5 bases from J, the junction kept 5 bases outside the gene matches.

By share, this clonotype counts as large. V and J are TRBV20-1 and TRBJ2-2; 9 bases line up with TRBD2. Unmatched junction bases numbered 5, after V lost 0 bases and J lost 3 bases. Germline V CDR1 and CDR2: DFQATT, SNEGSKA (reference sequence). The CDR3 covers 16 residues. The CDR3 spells CSARDGGREDTGELFF. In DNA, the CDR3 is TGCAGTGCTAGAGACGGCGGGAGGGAAGACACCGGGGAGCTGTTTTTT.

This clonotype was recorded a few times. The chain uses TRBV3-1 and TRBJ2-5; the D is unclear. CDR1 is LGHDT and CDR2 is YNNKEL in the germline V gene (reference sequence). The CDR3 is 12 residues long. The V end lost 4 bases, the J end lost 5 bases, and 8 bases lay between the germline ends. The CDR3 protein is CASSRGRETQYF. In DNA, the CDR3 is TGTGCCAGCAGCCGCGGACGGGAGACCCAGTACTTC.

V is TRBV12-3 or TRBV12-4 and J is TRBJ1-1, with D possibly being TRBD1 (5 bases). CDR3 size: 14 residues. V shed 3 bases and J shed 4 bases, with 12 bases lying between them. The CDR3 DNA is TGTGCCAGCAGTTTCCAGGGATCCGGCACTGAAGCTTTCTTT. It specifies CASSFQGSGTEAFF.

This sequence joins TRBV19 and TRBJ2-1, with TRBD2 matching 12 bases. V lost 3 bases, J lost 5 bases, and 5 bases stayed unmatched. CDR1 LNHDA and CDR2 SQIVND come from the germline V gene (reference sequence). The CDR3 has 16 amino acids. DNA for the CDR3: TGTGCCAGTAGTATCCGACTAGCGGGGGCCGACAATGAGCAGTTCTTC. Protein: CASSIRLAGADNEQFF.

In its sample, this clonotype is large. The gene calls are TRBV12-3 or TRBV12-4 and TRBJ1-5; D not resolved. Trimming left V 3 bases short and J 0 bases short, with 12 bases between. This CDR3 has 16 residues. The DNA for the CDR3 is TGTGCCAGCAGTTTTAGTATAGGAGTTAGCAATCAGCCCCAGCATTTT. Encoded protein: CASSFSIGVSNQPQHF.

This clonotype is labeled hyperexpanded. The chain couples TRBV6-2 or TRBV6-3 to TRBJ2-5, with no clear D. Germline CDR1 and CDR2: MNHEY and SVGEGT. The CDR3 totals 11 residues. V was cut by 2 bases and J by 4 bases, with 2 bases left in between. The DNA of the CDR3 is TGTGCCAGCAGTTACGGAGAGACCCAGTACTTC. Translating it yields CASSYGETQYF.

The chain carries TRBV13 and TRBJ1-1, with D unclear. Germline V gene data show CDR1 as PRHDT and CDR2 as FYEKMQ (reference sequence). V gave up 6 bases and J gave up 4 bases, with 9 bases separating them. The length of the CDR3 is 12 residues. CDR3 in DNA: TGTGCCAGCAGATACATAACCACTGAAGCTTTCTTT. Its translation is CASRYITTEAFF.

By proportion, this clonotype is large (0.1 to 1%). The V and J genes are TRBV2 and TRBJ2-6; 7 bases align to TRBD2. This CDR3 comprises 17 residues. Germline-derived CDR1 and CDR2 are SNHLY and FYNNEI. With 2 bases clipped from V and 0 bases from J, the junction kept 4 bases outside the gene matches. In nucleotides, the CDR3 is TGTGCCAGCAGTGAAACGCGGGAGAGCTCTGGGGCCAACGTCCTGACTTTC. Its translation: CASSETRESSGANVLTF.

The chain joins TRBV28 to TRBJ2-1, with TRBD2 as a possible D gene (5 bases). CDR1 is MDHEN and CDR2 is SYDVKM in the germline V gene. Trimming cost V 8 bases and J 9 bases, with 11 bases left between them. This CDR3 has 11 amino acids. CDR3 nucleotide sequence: TGTGCCAGCGGGGAGAGGCCTGAGCAGTTCTTC. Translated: CASGERPEQFF.

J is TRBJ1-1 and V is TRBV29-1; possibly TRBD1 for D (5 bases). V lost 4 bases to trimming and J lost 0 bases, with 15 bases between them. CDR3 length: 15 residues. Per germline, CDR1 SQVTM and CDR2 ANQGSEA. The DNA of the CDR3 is TGCAGCGTTGTAAGCGGGGCAGGGTTGAACACTGAAGCTTTCTTT. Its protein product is CSVVSGAGLNTEAFF.

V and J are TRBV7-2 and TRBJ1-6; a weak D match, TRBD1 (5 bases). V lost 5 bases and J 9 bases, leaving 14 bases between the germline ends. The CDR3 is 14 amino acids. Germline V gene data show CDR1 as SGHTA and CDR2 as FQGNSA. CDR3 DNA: TGTGCCAGCAGCGCGGGACGCCACATTTCACCCCTCCACTTT. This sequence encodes CASSAGRHISPLHF.

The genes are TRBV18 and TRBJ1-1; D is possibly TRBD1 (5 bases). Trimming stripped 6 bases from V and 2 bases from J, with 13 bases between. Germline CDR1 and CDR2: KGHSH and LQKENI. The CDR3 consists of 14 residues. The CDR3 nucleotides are TGTGCCAGCTCGGGGGGACTAAAAAACACTGAAGCTTTCTTT. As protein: CASSGGLKNTEAFF.

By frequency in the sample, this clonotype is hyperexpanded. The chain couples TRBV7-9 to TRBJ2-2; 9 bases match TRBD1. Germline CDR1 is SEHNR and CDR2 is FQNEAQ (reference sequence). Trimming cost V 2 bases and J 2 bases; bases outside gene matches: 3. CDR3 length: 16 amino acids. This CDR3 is CASSLRQGVNTGELFF. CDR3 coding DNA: TGTGCCAGCAGCTTACGACAGGGGGTTAACACCGGGGAGCTGTTTTTT.

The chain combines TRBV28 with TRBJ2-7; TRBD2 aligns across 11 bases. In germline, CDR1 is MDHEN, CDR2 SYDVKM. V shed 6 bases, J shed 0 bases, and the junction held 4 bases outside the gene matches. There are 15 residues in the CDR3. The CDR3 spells CASSRLAGSSYEQYF. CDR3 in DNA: TGTGCCAGCAGCAGACTAGCGGGGAGCTCCTACGAGCAGTACTTC.

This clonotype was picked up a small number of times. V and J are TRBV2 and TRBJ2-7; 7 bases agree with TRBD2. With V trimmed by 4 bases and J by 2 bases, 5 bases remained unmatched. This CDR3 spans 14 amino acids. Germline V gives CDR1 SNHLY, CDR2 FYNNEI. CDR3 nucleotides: TGTGCCAGCAGTGGGGGGGGTGCCGCCTACGAGCAGTACTTC. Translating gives CASSGGGAAYEQYF.